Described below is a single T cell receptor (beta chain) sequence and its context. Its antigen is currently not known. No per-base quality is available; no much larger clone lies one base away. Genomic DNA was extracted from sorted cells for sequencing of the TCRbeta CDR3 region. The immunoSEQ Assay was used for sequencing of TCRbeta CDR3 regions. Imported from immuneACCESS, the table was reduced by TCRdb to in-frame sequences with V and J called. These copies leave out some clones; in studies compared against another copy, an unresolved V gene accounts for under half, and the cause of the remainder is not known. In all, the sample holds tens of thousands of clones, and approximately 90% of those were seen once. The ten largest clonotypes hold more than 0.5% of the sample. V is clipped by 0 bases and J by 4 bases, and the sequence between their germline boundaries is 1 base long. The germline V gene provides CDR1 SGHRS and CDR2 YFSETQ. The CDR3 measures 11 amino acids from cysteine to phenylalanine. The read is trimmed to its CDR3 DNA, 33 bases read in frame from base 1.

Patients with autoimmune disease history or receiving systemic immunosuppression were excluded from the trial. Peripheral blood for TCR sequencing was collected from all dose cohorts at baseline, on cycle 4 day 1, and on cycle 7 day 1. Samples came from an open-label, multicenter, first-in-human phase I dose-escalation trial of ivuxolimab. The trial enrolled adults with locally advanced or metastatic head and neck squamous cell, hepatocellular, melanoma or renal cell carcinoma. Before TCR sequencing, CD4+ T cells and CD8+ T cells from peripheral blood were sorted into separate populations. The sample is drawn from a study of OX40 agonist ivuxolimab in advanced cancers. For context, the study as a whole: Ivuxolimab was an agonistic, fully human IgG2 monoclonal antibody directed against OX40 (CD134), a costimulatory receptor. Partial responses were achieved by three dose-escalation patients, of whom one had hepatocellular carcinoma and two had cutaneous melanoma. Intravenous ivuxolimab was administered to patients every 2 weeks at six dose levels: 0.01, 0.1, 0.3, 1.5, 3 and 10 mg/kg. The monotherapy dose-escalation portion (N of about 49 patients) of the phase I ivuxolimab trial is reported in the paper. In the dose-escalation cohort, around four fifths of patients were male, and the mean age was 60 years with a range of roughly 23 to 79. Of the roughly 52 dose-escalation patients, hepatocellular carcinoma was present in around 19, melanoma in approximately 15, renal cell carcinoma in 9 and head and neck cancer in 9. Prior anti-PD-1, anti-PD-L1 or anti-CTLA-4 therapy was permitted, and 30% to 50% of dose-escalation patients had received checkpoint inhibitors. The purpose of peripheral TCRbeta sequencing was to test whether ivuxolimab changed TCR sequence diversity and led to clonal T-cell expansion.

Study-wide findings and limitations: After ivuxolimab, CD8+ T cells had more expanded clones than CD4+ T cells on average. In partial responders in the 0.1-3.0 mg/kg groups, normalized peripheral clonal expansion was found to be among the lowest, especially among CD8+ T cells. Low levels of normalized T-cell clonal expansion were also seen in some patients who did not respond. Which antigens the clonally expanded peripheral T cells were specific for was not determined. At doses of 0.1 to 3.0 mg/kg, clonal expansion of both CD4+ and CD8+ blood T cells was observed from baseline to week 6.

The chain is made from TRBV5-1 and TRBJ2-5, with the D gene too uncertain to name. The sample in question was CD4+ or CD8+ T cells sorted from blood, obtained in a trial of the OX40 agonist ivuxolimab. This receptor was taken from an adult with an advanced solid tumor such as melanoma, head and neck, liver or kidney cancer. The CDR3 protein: CASSLAETQYF. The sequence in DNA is TGCGCCAGCAGCTTGGCAGAGACCCAGTACTTC.